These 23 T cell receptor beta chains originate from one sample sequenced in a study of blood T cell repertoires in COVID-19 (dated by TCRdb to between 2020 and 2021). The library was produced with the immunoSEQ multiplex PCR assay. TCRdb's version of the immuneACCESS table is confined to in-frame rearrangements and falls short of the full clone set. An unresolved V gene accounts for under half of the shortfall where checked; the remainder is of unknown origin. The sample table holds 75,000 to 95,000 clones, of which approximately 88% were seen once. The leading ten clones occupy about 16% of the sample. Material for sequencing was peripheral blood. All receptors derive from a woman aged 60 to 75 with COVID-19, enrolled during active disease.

The CDR3 is CASSLASVGTNSPLHF. The DNA for the CDR3 is TGTGCCAGCAGCTTAGCCTCGGTAGGGACAAATTCACCCCTCCACTTT. The rearrangement joins TRBV7-9 to TRBJ1-6; TRBD1 might be the D (6 bases). Germline V lookup: CDR1 SEHNR, CDR2 FQNEAQ (reference sequence). V was clipped by 0 bases and J by 7 bases, with 13 bases between them. This CDR3 comprises 16 residues.

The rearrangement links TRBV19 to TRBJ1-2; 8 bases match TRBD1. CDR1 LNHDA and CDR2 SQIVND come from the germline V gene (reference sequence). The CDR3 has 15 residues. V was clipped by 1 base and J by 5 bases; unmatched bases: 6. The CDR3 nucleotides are TGTGCCAGTAGTATAGCAGGGGGCGCGCGGTATGGCTACACCTTC. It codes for CASSIAGGARYGYTF.

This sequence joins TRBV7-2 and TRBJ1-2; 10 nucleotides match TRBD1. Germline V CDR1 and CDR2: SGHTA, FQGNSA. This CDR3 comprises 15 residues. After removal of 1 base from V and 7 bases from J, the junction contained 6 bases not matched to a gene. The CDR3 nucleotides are TGTGCCAGCAGCTTAGACCGACAGGGGGCAGGTGGCTACACCTTC. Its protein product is CASSLDRQGAGGYTF.

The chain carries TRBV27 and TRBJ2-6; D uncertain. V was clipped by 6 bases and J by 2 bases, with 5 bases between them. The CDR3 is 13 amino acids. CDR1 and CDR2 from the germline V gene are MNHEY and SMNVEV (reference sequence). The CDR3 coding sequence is TGTGCCAGCAGACTAACTGGGGCCAACGTCCTGACTTTC. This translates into CASRLTGANVLTF.

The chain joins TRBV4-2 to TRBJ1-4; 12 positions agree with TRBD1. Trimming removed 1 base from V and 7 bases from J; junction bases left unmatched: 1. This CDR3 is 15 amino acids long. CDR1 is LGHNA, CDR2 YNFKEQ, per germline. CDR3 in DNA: TGTGCCAGCAGCCAAGTGGGACAGGGGGCTGAAAAACTGTTTTTT. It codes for CASSQVGQGAEKLFF.

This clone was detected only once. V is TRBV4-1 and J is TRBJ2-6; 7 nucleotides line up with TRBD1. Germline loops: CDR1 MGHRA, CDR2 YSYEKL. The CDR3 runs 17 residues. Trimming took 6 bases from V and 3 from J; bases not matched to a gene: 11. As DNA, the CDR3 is TGCGCCAGCAGTCGTTACAGGGGCGCGCTTGGGGCCAACGTCCTGACTTTC. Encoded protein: CASSRYRGALGANVLTF.

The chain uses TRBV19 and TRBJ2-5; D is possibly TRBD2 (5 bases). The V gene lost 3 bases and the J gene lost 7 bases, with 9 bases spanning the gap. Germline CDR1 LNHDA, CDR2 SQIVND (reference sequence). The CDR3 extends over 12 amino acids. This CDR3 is CASSMSGGTQYF. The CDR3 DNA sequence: TGTGCCAGTAGTATGTCTGGAGGGACCCAGTACTTC.

The CDR3 DNA follows: TGTGCCAGTAGTAGCCGACAGGAAAGCACAGATACGCAGTATTTT. It yields the protein CASSSRQESTDTQYF. The chain employs TRBV19 and TRBJ2-3; D possibly corresponds to TRBD1 (6 bases). This CDR3 is built from 15 residues. V dropped 4 bases and J dropped 0 bases, with 11 bases sitting between them. Germline CDR1 reads LNHDA; CDR2 reads SQIVND (reference sequence).

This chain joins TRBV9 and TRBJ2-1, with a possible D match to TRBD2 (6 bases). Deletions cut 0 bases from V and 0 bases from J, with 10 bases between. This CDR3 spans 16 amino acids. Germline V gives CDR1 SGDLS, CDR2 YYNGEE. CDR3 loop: CASSVAPGSSYNEQFF. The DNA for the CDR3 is TGTGCCAGCAGCGTAGCCCCCGGGAGCTCCTACAATGAGCAGTTCTTC.

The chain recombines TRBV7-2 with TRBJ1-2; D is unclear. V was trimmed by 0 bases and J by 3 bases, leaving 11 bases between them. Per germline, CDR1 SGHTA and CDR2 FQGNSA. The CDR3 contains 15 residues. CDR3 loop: CASSLALLNHYGYTF. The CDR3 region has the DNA TGTGCCAGCAGCTTAGCGCTACTGAATCACTATGGCTACACCTTC.

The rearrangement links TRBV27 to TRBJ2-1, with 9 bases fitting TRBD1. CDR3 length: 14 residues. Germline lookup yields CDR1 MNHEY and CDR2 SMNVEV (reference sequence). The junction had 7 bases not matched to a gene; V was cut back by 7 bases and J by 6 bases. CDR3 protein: CASKGQGQFNEQFF. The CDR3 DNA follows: TGTGCCAGCAAGGGACAGGGCCAATTCAATGAGCAGTTCTTC.

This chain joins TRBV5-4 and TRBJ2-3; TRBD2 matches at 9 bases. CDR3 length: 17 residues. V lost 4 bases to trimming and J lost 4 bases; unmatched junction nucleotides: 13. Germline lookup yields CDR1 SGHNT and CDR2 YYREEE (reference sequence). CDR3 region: CASSGSWGGGAADTQYF. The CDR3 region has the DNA TGTGCCAGCAGCGGGTCGTGGGGCGGGGGGGCCGCAGATACGCAGTATTTT. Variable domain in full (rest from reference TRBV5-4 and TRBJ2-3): ETGVTQSPTHLIKTRGQQVTLRCSSQSGHNTVSWYQQALGQGPQFIFQYYREEENGRGNFPPRFSGLQFPNYSSELNVNALELDDSALYLCASSGSWGGGAADTQYFGPGTRLTVL.

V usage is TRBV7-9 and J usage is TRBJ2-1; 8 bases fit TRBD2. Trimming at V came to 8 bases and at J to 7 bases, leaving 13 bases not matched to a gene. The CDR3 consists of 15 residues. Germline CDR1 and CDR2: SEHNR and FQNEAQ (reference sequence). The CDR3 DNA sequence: TGTGCCAGCCGCCACCGACGGGGGGGCTTTAATGAGCAGTTCTTC. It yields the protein CASRHRRGGFNEQFF.

The CDR3 reads CASSDRDYEQYF. In nucleotides, the CDR3 is TGCGCCAGCAGTGACAGGGACTACGAGCAGTACTTC. The chain carries TRBV10-2 and TRBJ2-7; D is possibly TRBD1 (5 bases). The CDR3 loop spans 12 amino acids. The V gene's germline CDR1 is WSHSY and CDR2 SAAADI. Trimming removed 3 bases from V and 3 bases from J, with 6 bases in between.

The CDR3: CASSHPGQGSKAVYSNQPQHF. Here the CDR3 DNA reads TGTGCCAGCAGCCACCCGGGACAGGGCTCCAAGGCCGTCTATAGCAATCAGCCCCAGCATTTT. The chain uses TRBV4-2 and TRBJ1-5; 9 bases are shared with TRBD1. This CDR3 has 21 amino acids. Per the germline V gene, CDR1 is LGHNA and CDR2 is YNFKEQ. V lost 3 bases and J lost 0; bases outside the gene matches: 18.

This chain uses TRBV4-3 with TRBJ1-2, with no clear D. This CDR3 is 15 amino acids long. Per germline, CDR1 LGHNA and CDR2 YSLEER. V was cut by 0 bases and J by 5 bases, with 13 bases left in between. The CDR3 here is CASSQDREGGYGYTF. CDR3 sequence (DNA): TGCGCCAGCAGCCAAGATCGGGAGGGAGGGTATGGCTACACCTTC.

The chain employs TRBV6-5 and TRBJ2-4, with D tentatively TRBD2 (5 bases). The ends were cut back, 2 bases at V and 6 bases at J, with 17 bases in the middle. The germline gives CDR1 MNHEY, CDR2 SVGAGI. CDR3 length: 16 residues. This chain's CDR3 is CASSYPAGDSRNIQYF. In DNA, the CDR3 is TGTGCCAGCAGTTACCCCGCCGGGGATTCGAGAAACATTCAGTACTTC.

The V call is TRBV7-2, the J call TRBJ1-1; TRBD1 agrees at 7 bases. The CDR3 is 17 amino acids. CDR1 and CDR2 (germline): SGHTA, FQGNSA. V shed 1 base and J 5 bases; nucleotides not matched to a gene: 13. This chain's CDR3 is CASSLGPTGSGGTEAFF. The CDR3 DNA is TGTGCCAGCAGCTTAGGCCCGACAGGGTCTGGCGGAACTGAAGCTTTCTTT.

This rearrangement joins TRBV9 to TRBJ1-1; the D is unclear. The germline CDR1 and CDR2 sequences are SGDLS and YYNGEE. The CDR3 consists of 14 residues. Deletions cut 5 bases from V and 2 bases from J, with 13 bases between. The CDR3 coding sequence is TGTGCCAGCAGTGGACGGACTGTCAACACTGAAGCTTTCTTT. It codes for CASSGRTVNTEAFF.

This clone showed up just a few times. CDR3 region: CASSSGTVNTEAFF. CDR3 nucleotide sequence: TGTGCCAGCAGTTCCGGGACAGTTAACACTGAAGCTTTCTTT. This sequence joins TRBV6-5 and TRBJ1-1, with TRBD1 matching 7 bases. This CDR3 has 14 residues. Germline values: CDR1 MNHEY, CDR2 SVGAGI. Trimming at V came to 4 bases and at J to 2 bases, leaving 4 bases not matched to a gene.

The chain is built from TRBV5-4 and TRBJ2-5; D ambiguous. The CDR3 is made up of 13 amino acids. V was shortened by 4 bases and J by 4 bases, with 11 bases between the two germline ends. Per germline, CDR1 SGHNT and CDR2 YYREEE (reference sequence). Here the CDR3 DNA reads TGTGCCAGCAGCAAGCCGCGGATAGAGACCCAGTACTTC. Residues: CASSKPRIETQYF.

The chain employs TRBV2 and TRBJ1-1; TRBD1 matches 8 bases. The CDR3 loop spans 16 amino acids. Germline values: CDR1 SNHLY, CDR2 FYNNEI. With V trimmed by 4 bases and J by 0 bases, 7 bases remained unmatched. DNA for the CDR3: TGTGCCAGCAGTGCCTGGACAGGGATAATGAACACTGAAGCTTTCTTT. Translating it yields CASSAWTGIMNTEAFF.

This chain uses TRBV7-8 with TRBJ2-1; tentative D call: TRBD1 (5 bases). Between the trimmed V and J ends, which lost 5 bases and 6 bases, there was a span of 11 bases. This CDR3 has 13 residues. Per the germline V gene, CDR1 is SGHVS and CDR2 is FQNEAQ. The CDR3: CASSPHQGNEQFF. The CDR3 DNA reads TGTGCCAGCAGCCCCCATCAGGGCAATGAGCAGTTCTTC. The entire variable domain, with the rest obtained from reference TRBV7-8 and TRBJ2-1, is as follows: GAGVSQSPRYKVAKRGQDVALRCDPISGHVSLFWYQQALGQGPEFLTYFQNEAQLDKSGLPSDRFFAERPEGSVSTLKIQRTQQEDSAVYLCASSPHQGNEQFFGPGTRLTVL.